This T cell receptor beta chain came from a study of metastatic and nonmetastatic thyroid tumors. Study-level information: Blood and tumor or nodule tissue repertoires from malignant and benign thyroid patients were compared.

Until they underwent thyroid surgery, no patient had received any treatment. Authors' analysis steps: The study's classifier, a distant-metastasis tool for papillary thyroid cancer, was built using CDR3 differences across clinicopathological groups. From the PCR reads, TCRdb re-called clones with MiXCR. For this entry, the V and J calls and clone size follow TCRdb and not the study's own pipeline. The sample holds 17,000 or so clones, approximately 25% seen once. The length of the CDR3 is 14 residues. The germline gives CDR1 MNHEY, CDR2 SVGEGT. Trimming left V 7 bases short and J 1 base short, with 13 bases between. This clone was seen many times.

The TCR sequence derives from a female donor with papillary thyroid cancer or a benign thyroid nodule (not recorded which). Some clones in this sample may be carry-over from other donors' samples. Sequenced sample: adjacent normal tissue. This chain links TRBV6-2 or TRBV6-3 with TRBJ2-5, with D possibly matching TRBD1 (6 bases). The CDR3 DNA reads TGTGCCAGCACCATAACAGGGTTCCAAGAGACCCAGTACTTC. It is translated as CASTITGFQETQYF.